The 27 T cell receptor beta chains below all came from one sample that was sequenced in a study of T cell repertoires in cytomegalovirus infection. In TCRdb, the reads were re-called with MiXCR into one record per CDR3 protein. Among approximately 190,000 distinct CDR3 sequences listed, less than 9.5% were seen once. The source material was PBMCs. All receptors come from a human donor in good health (CMV status not recorded). Some clones in this sample may be carry-over from other donors' samples.

This clonotype has ten or more counts. The V gene is TRBV6-5, the J gene TRBJ1-1; possibly TRBD1 for D (6 bases). The CDR3 loop spans 15 amino acids. The germline gives CDR1 MNHEY, CDR2 SVGAGI. Trimming removed 6 bases at V and 4 bases at J, with 18 bases between. CDR3 loop: CASSSGRGAATEAFF. CDR3 sequence (DNA): TGTGCCAGCAGCTCGGGGCGGGGGGCGGCCACTGAAGCTTTCTTT.

There are many counts of this clonotype. This chain links TRBV7-3 with TRBJ2-1; D is perhaps TRBD1 (5 bases). V lost 5 bases to trimming and J lost 5 bases, with 13 bases between them. This CDR3 has 14 amino acids. Germline V lookup: CDR1 SGHTA, CDR2 FQGTGA. The CDR3, as DNA: TGTGCCAGCAGCCTTAACAGGCTAGACAATGAGCAGTTCTTC. Amino acid sequence: CASSLNRLDNEQFF. Variable domain in full (rest from reference TRBV7-3 and TRBJ2-1): GAGVSQTPSNKVTEKGKYVELRCDPISGHTALYWYRQSLGQGPEFLIYFQGTGAADDSGLPNDRFFAVRPEGSVSTLKIQRTERGDSAVYLCASSLNRLDNEQFFGPGTRLTVL.

This clonotype was counted ten times or more. The chain recombines TRBV28 with TRBJ2-7, with 7 bases fitting TRBD2. This CDR3 contains 15 residues. V shed 4 bases, J shed 0 bases, and the junction held 6 bases outside the gene matches. Germline assignment: CDR1 MDHEN and CDR2 SYDVKM. CDR3: CASSSEGRGSYEQYF. DNA of the CDR3: TGTGCCAGCAGTTCCGAAGGGAGGGGCTCCTACGAGCAGTACTTC.

This clonotype was seen repeatedly, ten times or more. The rearrangement joins TRBV7-2 to TRBJ1-2; 7 nucleotides align to TRBD1. With 0 bases clipped from V and 7 bases from J, the junction kept 11 bases outside the gene matches. This CDR3 comprises 16 residues. Germline V gives CDR1 SGHTA, CDR2 FQGNSA. The CDR3 coding sequence is TGTGCCAGCAGCTTAGCCCTCGGACAGGCGGTAATTGGCTACACCTTC. Its translation: CASSLALGQAVIGYTF.

This clonotype was recorded at least ten times. J is TRBJ2-5 and V is TRBV28; 7 bases match TRBD2. The CDR3 loop spans 14 amino acids. Looked up from germline, CDR1 is MDHEN and CDR2 is SYDVKM. Trimming removed 7 bases from V and 2 bases from J; junction bases left unmatched: 7. The CDR3 spells CASMILADQETQYF. The DNA for the CDR3 is TGTGCCAGCATGATTCTAGCGGATCAAGAGACCCAGTACTTC.

V gene TRBV7-3 combines with J gene TRBJ2-7, with TRBD1 matching over 8 bases. The CDR3 is 15 amino acids. V lost 6 bases and J lost 5; bases outside the gene matches: 12. Germline-derived CDR1 and CDR2 are SGHTA and FQGTGA. The CDR3 loop is CASSLGQGSIDEQYF. The CDR3 bases are TGTGCCAGCAGTCTCGGACAGGGAAGTATAGACGAGCAGTACTTC.

The chain couples TRBV9 to TRBJ2-1, with D possibly being TRBD2 (5 bases). Germline V lookup: CDR1 SGDLS, CDR2 YYNGEE. The CDR3 runs 15 residues. Trimming took off 0 bases at V and 8 bases at J, with 15 bases between the two ends. The CDR3 loop is CASSVGGAALDEQFF. The CDR3 bases are TGTGCCAGCAGCGTAGGGGGAGCCGCTCTCGATGAGCAGTTCTTC.

This clonotype was seen repeatedly, ten times or more. The chain recombines TRBV7-2 with TRBJ2-7; TRBD1 might be the D (6 bases). CDR1 and CDR2 (germline): SGHTA, FQGNSA. CDR3 size: 15 residues. Trimming took off 6 bases at V and 0 bases at J, with 15 bases between the two ends. The CDR3 here is CASSKTRDISYEQYF. The CDR3 DNA sequence: TGTGCCAGCAGTAAAACTCGGGACATCTCCTACGAGCAGTACTTC.

This clonotype was counted at least ten times. This sequence joins TRBV6-2 or TRBV6-3 and TRBJ2-2, with D unresolved. The V end was cut by 6 bases, the J end by 4 bases, with 9 bases between. Germline lookup yields CDR1 MNHEY and CDR2 SVGEGT. The CDR3 runs to 13 residues. The CDR3 DNA sequence: TGTGCCAGCAGCTCGACGTCCACCGGGGAGCTGTTTTTT. It specifies CASSSTSTGELFF.

This clonotype was seen at least ten times. This sequence joins TRBV7-2 and TRBJ1-1; D is unresolved. The CDR3 is made up of 15 amino acids. V gave up 3 bases and J gave up 1 base, with 12 bases separating them. CDR1 is SGHTA, CDR2 FQGNSA, per germline. CDR3 loop: CASSFYSTKNTEAFF. The CDR3 DNA follows: TGTGCCAGCAGCTTCTACAGCACTAAGAACACTGAAGCTTTCTTT.

Ten or more counts support this clonotype. The chain is built from TRBV7-2 and TRBJ2-5, with 9 nucleotides matching TRBD1. The CDR3 consists of 16 residues. Trimming cost V 1 base and J 5 bases; bases outside gene matches: 8. In germline, CDR1 is SGHTA, CDR2 FQGNSA. For the CDR3, the DNA is TGTGCCAGCAGCTTAGGTGGGACAGGGAGGCTGGAGACCCAGTACTTC. It specifies CASSLGGTGRLETQYF. Full variable domain (missing parts from reference TRBV7-2 and TRBJ2-5): GAGVSQSPSNKVTEKGKDVELRCDPISGHTALYWYRQSLGQGLEFLIYFQGNSAPDKSGLPSDRFSAERTGGSVSTLTIQRTQQEDSAVYLCASSLGGTGRLETQYFGPGTRLLVL.

This clonotype was counted at least ten times. J is TRBJ1-5 and V is TRBV14; D call uncertain. Trimming took off 4 bases at V and 10 bases at J, with 14 bases between the two ends. The CDR3 covers 13 residues. Germline CDR1 is SGHDN and CDR2 is FVKESK. The CDR3 sequence: CASSRRATDPQHF. The CDR3 nucleotides are TGTGCCAGCAGCCGAAGAGCAACGGACCCCCAGCATTTT.

The V call is TRBV28, the J call TRBJ2-1; a possible D gene is TRBD2 (5 bases). The CDR3 loop spans 12 amino acids. V lost 3 bases and J 5 bases, leaving 5 bases between the germline ends. Germline assignment: CDR1 MDHEN and CDR2 SYDVKM. The CDR3 DNA follows: TGTGCCAGCAGTTTGAGGGACAATGAGCAGTTCTTC. It is translated as CASSLRDNEQFF.

This clonotype was seen many times. The V call is TRBV28, the J call TRBJ1-1, with D unclear. V lost 5 bases and J lost 4, with 26 bases in between. Germline lookup yields CDR1 MDHEN and CDR2 SYDVKM. This CDR3 has 18 amino acids. As DNA, the CDR3 is TGTGCCAGCAGTCCCCGATTGGAGCACGGGCTTAGAAGCACTGAAGCTTTCTTT. Translating it yields CASSPRLEHGLRSTEAFF.

This clonotype was seen many times. The genes are TRBV7-8 and TRBJ1-5; D is uncertain. Germline CDR1 and CDR2: SGHVS and FQNEAQ. Trimming took 4 bases from V and 4 from J, leaving 14 bases between them. The CDR3 has 15 amino acids. The CDR3 sequence is CASSSFQSGNQPQHF. CDR3 nucleotides: TGTGCCAGCAGCTCTTTTCAATCGGGGAATCAGCCCCAGCATTTT.

This clonotype was counted at least ten times. The rearrangement links TRBV12-3 or TRBV12-4 to TRBJ1-2, with D unresolved. With 5 bases removed from V and 8 bases from J, the gap between germline ends came to 15 bases. The CDR3 consists of 13 residues. CDR3 loop: CASSARSAKGYTF. CDR3 coding DNA: TGTGCCAGCAGTGCCCGTTCGGCGAAGGGCTACACCTTC.

There are many counts of this clonotype. The rearrangement uses TRBV7-2 and TRBJ2-3, with 10 bases that match TRBD2. The CDR3 has 17 residues. CDR1 and CDR2 from the germline V gene are SGHTA and FQGNSA. J gave up 5 bases and V 3 bases, and 11 bases lay outside the gene matches. The CDR3 here is CASSFQPSGGALDTQYF. The CDR3 bases are TGTGCCAGCAGCTTCCAGCCCAGCGGGGGGGCCTTAGATACGCAGTATTTT.

The chain links TRBV5-5 to TRBJ1-6, with TRBD1 matching 7 bases. The CDR3 spans 16 residues. The junction had 9 bases not matched to a gene; V was cut back by 3 bases and J by 6 bases. Per the germline V gene, CDR1 is SGHKS and CDR2 is YYEKEE (reference sequence). For the CDR3, the DNA is TGTGCCAGCAGCTCGACACAGGGGACGACTAATTCACCCCTCCACTTT. Its translation is CASSSTQGTTNSPLHF.

This clonotype came up many times. This rearrangement joins TRBV20-1 to TRBJ2-7; D is possibly TRBD1 (5 bases). This CDR3 region has 16 residues. CDR1 and CDR2 from the germline V gene are DFQATT and SNEGSKA (reference sequence). V shed 0 bases and J shed 8 bases, with 23 bases lying between them. CDR3 in DNA: TGCAGTGCTAGAGACCGACTGACAGCCCCGGACGGCAAGCAGTACTTC. Translation gives CSARDRLTAPDGKQYF.

The sample holds many counts of this clonotype. The genes are TRBV7-9 and TRBJ1-4, with D uncertain. Trimming cost V 3 bases and J 8 bases, with 19 bases left between them. The germline V gene encodes CDR1 SEHNR and CDR2 FQNEAQ (reference sequence). The length of the CDR3 is 16 residues. CDR3 in amino acids: CASSLTAVVVEEKLFF. As DNA, the CDR3 is TGTGCCAGCAGCTTGACGGCCGTGGTTGTAGAAGAAAAACTGTTTTTT.

The J gene is TRBJ1-1, the V gene TRBV6-6; D uncertain. The CDR3 extends over 15 amino acids. The V end lost 5 bases, the J end lost 4 bases, and 17 bases lay between the germline ends. CDR1 and CDR2 from the germline V gene are MNHNY and SVGAGI (reference sequence). The CDR3 loop reads CASSPGSGRVTEAFF. The CDR3 region has the DNA TGTGCCAGCAGTCCCGGGAGCGGACGTGTCACTGAAGCTTTCTTT.

This clonotype was detected many times. This chain links TRBV6-2 or TRBV6-3 with TRBJ2-4; D unclear. Looked up from germline, CDR1 is MNHEY and CDR2 is SVGEGT. V was pared by 6 bases and J by 1 base, with 10 bases between. The CDR3 is 14 amino acids. CDR3 DNA: TGTGCCAGCAGCCTCGCCGCCGCCAAAAACATTCAGTACTTC. This gives the protein CASSLAAAKNIQYF.

The chain employs TRBV6-2 or TRBV6-3 and TRBJ1-2, with TRBD1 matching over 8 bases. The CDR3 length is 13 residues. V was pared by 6 bases and J by 8 bases, with 8 bases of the junction left unmatched. Germline CDR1 MNHEY, CDR2 SVGEGT. CDR3 coding DNA: TGTGCCAGCAGCCCATGGACAGGGAGCGGCTACACCTTC. It codes for CASSPWTGSGYTF.

This clonotype was detected ten times or more. This rearrangement joins TRBV7-2 to TRBJ2-5, with 8 bases fitting TRBD2. Trimming removed 4 bases from V and 4 bases from J; junction bases left unmatched: 14. The CDR3 has 17 amino acids. CDR1 is SGHTA, CDR2 FQGNSA, per germline. The CDR3 coding sequence is TGTGCCAGCAGCTCACCTGCCCCGGGACTAGAAATAGAGACCCAGTACTTC. It translates to CASSSPAPGLEIETQYF.

There are a few counts of this clonotype. This rearrangement joins TRBV28 to TRBJ1-5; D gene uncertain. Trimming shortened V by 3 bases and J by 6 bases, and 12 bases separated the two germline ends. This CDR3 region has 14 residues. Germline V lookup: CDR1 MDHEN, CDR2 SYDVKM. Here the CDR3 DNA reads TGTGCCAGCAGTTTGTCAGCAAACGCTCAGCCCCAGCATTTT. It is translated as CASSLSANAQPQHF.

The gene calls are TRBV5-6 and TRBJ2-1; D call uncertain. The germline CDR1 and CDR2 sequences are SGHDT and YYEEEE. Trimming shortened V by 3 bases and J by 0 bases, and 10 bases separated the two germline ends. The CDR3 has 15 amino acids. The CDR3 DNA is TGTGCCAGCAGCTGGGGATCGAGCTCCTACAATGAGCAGTTCTTC. Translation gives CASSWGSSSYNEQFF.

This clonotype was picked up many times. The rearrangement links TRBV4-3 to TRBJ1-6; D not certain. Germline V CDR1 and CDR2: LGHNA, YSLEER. The length of the CDR3 is 20 residues. V lost 0 bases, J lost 8 bases, and 26 bases lay in between. The CDR3 sequence is CASSQDEADAGSLFDSPLHF. CDR3 sequence (DNA): TGCGCCAGCAGCCAAGACGAGGCAGACGCCGGAAGCCTATTTGATTCACCCCTCCACTTT.